This paragraph reports one T cell receptor (beta chain). The antigen remains unidentified. These data come from a study of cytomegalovirus exposure and HLA in healthy donors. Study-wide findings and caveats: In all likelihood, a cluster of highly shared sequence variants was a sequencing artifact. What TCR beta sequences reportedly achieved was accurate prediction of HLA-A and HLA-B alleles in most subjects.

PCR was performed using 60 Vbeta and 13 Jbeta primers. Profiled with immunoSEQ multiplex PCR; TCRdb holds only in-frame clones, not every one. The sample lists about 120,000 clones; around two thirds were seen once. The CDR3 consists of 16 residues. V lost 8 bases, J lost 5 bases, and 10 bases stayed unmatched. Germline V gene sequence: CDR1 MGHDK, CDR2 SYGVNS. The clonotype was recovered from a woman aged 40 to 50 in good health and CMV-seropositive. Sample: PBMCs. The V gene is TRBV25-1, the J gene TRBJ2-1, with TRBD1 matching 12 bases. CDR3 sequence (DNA): TGTGCCAGCGGGGACCCGGGACAGGGGGCGAACAATGAGCAGTTCTTC. It codes for CASGDPGQGANNEQFF.